This T cell receptor (beta chain) was identified in a study of shared clonotypes between healthy human individuals (dated by TCRdb to 2019 to 2021). The study in broad terms: A few men and a couple of women, aged 18 to 49 years, made up the cohort. Per donor, three plates each were used for CD4 naive and CD4 memory, two for CD8 naive, and one for CD8 memory. Blood TCR repertoires of a handful of healthy adults were deeply sequenced to estimate repertoire size and the extent of clonotype sharing between individuals. To increase sequencing depth and limit assay-specific biases, TCR repertoire library preparation and sequencing were carried out by different laboratories using diverse techniques. Between about 0.85 and 8.9 billion PBMCs per donor were obtained by leukapheresis. Results the study describes overall, beyond this receptor: Naive subsets generally had larger estimated clonotype richness than memory subsets did. Clonotypes shared by all four sorted-subset donors showed higher generation probabilities than non-shared clonotypes. Sharing across a few donors was observed for about 5% of naive CD4, over 3% of naive CD8, 2% to 2.5% of memory CD4, and around 0.4% of memory CD8 clonotypes. Incomplete sequencing was indicated by rarefaction of sorted-subset datasets, despite the large sequencing depth. Only blood was sampled, and tissue TCR repertoires likely differ from those in blood. Because the study included only a small number of donors, the genetic and exposure-history diversity represented was limited. Based on pairwise subsampling, the degree of clonotype sharing among donors was expected to be affected by sequencing depth.

Using the deep immunoSEQ assay, multiplex PCR amplified TCR CDR3 regions from genomic DNA. Extracted genomic DNA from each cell subset was distributed evenly across all wells of several immunoSEQ 96-well plates, and each plate was treated as a replicate. For sorted subsets, approximately 200 ng of genomic DNA, equivalent to about 30,000 T cell genomes, went into each replicate PCR. The purified libraries were quantified using a Qubit 3.0 fluorometer, sized with a Bioanalyzer 2100, and then quantified again using the KAPA Library Quantification kit. Each immunoSEQ 96-well plate was sequenced on its own single-read 150-cycle Illumina NextSeq 550 flow cell. Under the source paper's analysis protocol: Because the immunoSEQ output included only junctional sequences and no quality scores, the filtering could not be the same as the filtering used for full-length reads. Sequences were annotated with PyIR, a Python wrapper for IgBLAST v1.9, and V/J genes and CDR3 were assigned using IMGT germline references. Reads were filtered out if the reads had weak V/J assignments (E-value above 1e-6), no CDR3, stop codons, out-of-frame junctions, or ambiguous translated residues. V3J clonotypes were defined by identical inferred V gene, J gene, and CDR3 amino acid sequence. To compute the percentage overlap between repertoires, the number of shared unique clonotypes was divided by the size of the smaller repertoire. Richness of each repertoire was evaluated using RTK rarefaction, the Chao1 estimator, and Recon v2.1 estimates of unobserved clonotypes. Generation probabilities were computed with OLGA for all TCRbeta clonotypes obtained by the gDNA method from a handful of donors. Sourced from immuneACCESS, this table was stored by TCRdb with only in-frame sequences that have V and J called. A share of the clones is absent; for the studies checked, an unresolved V gene accounts for under half, and the remainder has no known explanation. V, J and clone size reflect that table, while D and trimming were determined from the DNA. The sample profile shows fewer than 1.8 million clones; about 98.5% of them were found once. The ten largest clones take up 0.36% of the sample.

Healthy HIV-negative adults with no recently reported acute infections or vaccinations were included as donors. Every donor was a Caucasian adult residing in Nashville, Tennessee, USA. CD4+ T cells were enriched through magnetic negative selection, after which naive cells were positively selected on CD45RA and the remaining negative fraction served as the memory subset. Blood was collected by leukapheresis, and PBMCs were isolated by Ficoll-Histopaque density gradient centrifugation and then cryopreserved in liquid nitrogen vapor phase. Analytical flow cytometry was used to check the purity and quantity of every magnetically sorted T cell population. Genomic DNA was isolated from each sorted fraction and quantified by UV absorbance on a Nanodrop 2000c. Spanning cysteine to phenylalanine, the CDR3 consists of 15 amino acids. The only DNA kept is the CDR3, 45 bases in frame from the first base. V was cut back by 2 bases and J by 3 bases, leaving a gap of 10 bases between them. Taken from the germline V gene, the CDR1 and CDR2 loops are MNHNS and SASEGT.

As for this clone: Which antigen it targets is not known. No much larger clonotype is one base removed from it; base qualities were not supplied.

The TCR originated in a man aged 30 to 39 in good health. The sequencing input was naive CD4+ T cells sorted from blood. The cell subset or site label of this sample denotes: CD45RA+ positively selected. The chain was built from TRBV6-1 and TRBJ1-4, with the D segment identity uncertain. CDR3 region: CASSETAAANEKLFF. The nucleotide sequence is given as TGTGCCAGCAGTGAAACCGCTGCAGCTAATGAAAAACTGTTTTTT.